These 22 T cell receptor beta chains were all obtained from the same sample, sequenced in a study of blood T cell repertoires in COVID-19 (dated by TCRdb to the early 2020s). The library was made by the immunoSEQ multiplex PCR assay. TCRdb stores this immuneACCESS table with in-frame sequences only. Part of the clones is absent; in the studies checked, under half of the shortfall reflects unresolved V genes, and no reason is known for the rest. This sample comprises 60,000 to 65,000 clones, over 75% of them detected only once. The top ten constitute more than 9% of the sample. Sequenced sample: peripheral blood. These receptors were obtained from a woman aged 80 or over with active COVID-19.

The chain links TRBV7-6 to TRBJ2-3; possible D gene TRBD2, 6 bases. V was clipped by 4 bases and J by 4 bases, with 21 bases between them. The CDR3 spans 17 residues. Germline CDR1 and CDR2: SGHVS and FNYEAQ. In DNA form, the CDR3 reads TGTGCCAGCAGCTCCCGAGCGGCGGGACCATCTGCAGATACGCAGTATTTT. It encodes CASSSRAAGPSADTQYF.

The CDR3 here is CASSEGQGGNQPQHF. The CDR3 nucleotides are TGTGCCAGCAGTGAAGGGCAGGGGGGAAATCAGCCCCAGCATTTT. The chain couples TRBV6-1 to TRBJ1-5; 7 bases align to TRBD1. Trimming cost V 1 base and J 4 bases; bases outside gene matches: 4. This CDR3 is built from 15 residues. Per the germline V gene, CDR1 is MNHNS and CDR2 is SASEGT.

The chain recombines TRBV28 with TRBJ1-1; D is perhaps TRBD1 (5 bases). This CDR3 is built from 15 residues. The V gene's germline CDR1 is MDHEN and CDR2 SYDVKM. V lost 3 bases and J lost 3, with 14 bases in between. Here the CDR3 DNA reads TGTGCCAGCAGTTTCGGGGGTACCCGGGACACTGAAGCTTTCTTT. Its protein product is CASSFGGTRDTEAFF.

The chain couples TRBV6-2 or TRBV6-3 to TRBJ2-1; 12 bases are a match to TRBD2. This CDR3 contains 15 residues. CDR1 and CDR2 from the germline V gene are MNHEY and SVGEGT. J gave up 3 bases and V 5 bases, and 2 bases lay outside the gene matches. The CDR3 nucleotides read TGTGCCAGCAGTCCGACTAGCGGGAGCTACAATGAGCAGTTCTTC. Its protein is CASSPTSGSYNEQFF.

The V gene is TRBV19, the J gene TRBJ2-1, with 9 bases that match TRBD2. Trimming removed 6 bases from V and 9 bases from J; junction bases left unmatched: 12. Germline loops: CDR1 LNHDA, CDR2 SQIVND (reference sequence). The CDR3 sequence is 15 residues long. The CDR3 reads CASRTGQPLAGEQFF. The CDR3 DNA reads as TGTGCCAGTAGGACAGGGCAACCACTAGCGGGTGAGCAGTTCTTC.

This clone was seen a single time. The chain is built from TRBV6-5 and TRBJ2-5; perhaps TRBD2 as D (5 bases). V was clipped by 5 bases and J by 5 bases, with 12 bases between them. The germline V gene encodes CDR1 MNHEY and CDR2 SVGAGI. CDR3 length: 13 amino acids. This CDR3 is CASSPDSRETQYF. Written as DNA, the CDR3 is TGTGCCAGCAGTCCGGACTCCCGGGAGACCCAGTACTTC.

This chain joins TRBV5-1 and TRBJ2-5; possibly TRBD2 for D (7 bases). Germline assignment: CDR1 SGHRS and CDR2 YFSETQ. The CDR3 spans 16 residues. Trimming stripped 3 bases from V and 7 bases from J, with 22 bases between. The CDR3 nucleotides read TGCGCCAGCAGCTCTGGCGGGGGCGGGAACAGAGGGACCCAGTACTTC. Translation gives CASSSGGGGNRGTQYF.

The J gene is TRBJ2-1, the V gene TRBV3-1 (or the pseudogene TRBV3-2), with D perhaps TRBD1 (5 bases). V was clipped by 2 bases and J by 3 bases, with 11 bases between them. The CDR3 extends over 15 amino acids. Looked up from germline, CDR1 is LGHDT and CDR2 is YNNKEL (reference sequence). The CDR3 region has the DNA TGTGCCAGCAGCCAAACAGGACAATTCTACAATGAGCAGTTCTTC. Residues: CASSQTGQFYNEQFF.

The chain employs TRBV19 and TRBJ1-2, with TRBD1 as a possible D gene (5 bases). The germline V and J ends were trimmed by 7 bases and 7 bases, with 22 bases remaining between them. Germline V lookup: CDR1 LNHDA, CDR2 SQIVND (reference sequence). This CDR3 has 15 residues. The chain's CDR3 is CASTPAGREGSGYTF. The CDR3 DNA sequence: TGTGCCAGTACCCCTGCTGGCAGGGAGGGCAGTGGCTACACCTTC.

CDR3 sequence reads: CASSELYLLDYGYTF. CDR3 DNA sequence: TGTGCCAGCAGTGAATTGTACCTACTCGACTATGGCTACACCTTC. The genes are TRBV6-1 and TRBJ1-2; unclear D gene. This CDR3 is built from 15 residues. The germline CDR1 and CDR2 sequences are MNHNS and SASEGT. V lost 2 bases and J lost 3, with 13 bases in between.

This sequence joins TRBV7-9 and TRBJ1-6, with D hard to call. The CDR3 loop spans 16 amino acids. CDR1 and CDR2 (germline): SEHNR, FQNEAQ (reference sequence). V dropped 0 bases and J dropped 6 bases, with 12 bases sitting between them. The CDR3 loop reads CASSLAPVQFNSPLHF. CDR3 sequence (DNA): TGTGCCAGCAGCTTAGCGCCAGTCCAGTTTAATTCACCCCTCCACTTT.

The chain uses TRBV23-1 and TRBJ1-5; D remains ambiguous. TRBV23-1 is treated as an ORF (open reading frame) with a function not yet certain. V was shortened by 1 base and J by 5 bases, with 9 bases between the two germline ends. The CDR3 contains 14 residues. DNA for the CDR3: TGCGCCAGCAGTCAATATCCCGAGCATCAGCCCCAGCATTTT. Translation: CASSQYPEHQPQHF.

J is TRBJ1-2 and V is TRBV6-1; TRBD1 might be the D (6 bases). CDR1 and CDR2 (germline): MNHNS, SASEGT. V lost 2 bases and J lost 4, with 17 bases in between. The CDR3 length is 16 residues. The CDR3, as DNA: TGTGCCAGCAGTGAATACACAGGGATCACTGCCTATGGCTACACCTTC. It yields the protein CASSEYTGITAYGYTF.

This clone was seen a handful of times. The DNA of the CDR3 is TGCGCCAGCAGCTTGACCGGGGGGTCGTACAATGAGCAGTTCTTC. Translated, it gives CASSLTGGSYNEQFF. V gene TRBV5-1 combines with J gene TRBJ2-1; TRBD2 agrees at 7 bases. Trimming cost V 1 base and J 4 bases; bases outside gene matches: 5. The germline gives CDR1 SGHRS, CDR2 YFSETQ. This CDR3 is built from 15 residues.

The chain's CDR3 is CASSHDGDSGLTDTQYF. In DNA form, the CDR3 reads TGTGCCAGCAGCCACGATGGTGATAGCGGCTTGACAGATACGCAGTATTTT. This chain uses TRBV11-2 with TRBJ2-3; tentatively, D is TRBD2 (6 bases). The germline V gene has CDR1 SGHAT and CDR2 FQNNGV. Trimming cost V 5 bases and J 3 bases, with 21 bases left between them. CDR3 length: 17 residues.

This chain joins TRBV29-1 and TRBJ2-3; D gene ambiguous. V lost 7 bases and J 6 bases, leaving 11 bases between the germline ends. Germline V lookup: CDR1 SQVTM, CDR2 ANQGSEA. This CDR3 contains 11 residues. The CDR3 sequence: CSASAVDTQYF. The CDR3 coding sequence is TGCAGCGCTTCCGCGGTGGATACGCAGTATTTT.

This clone came up once. The V gene is TRBV19, the J gene TRBJ2-1; D not certain. The CDR3 has 14 amino acids. Trimming shortened V by 2 bases and J by 7 bases, and 12 bases separated the two germline ends. Germline lookup yields CDR1 LNHDA and CDR2 SQIVND (reference sequence). The CDR3 DNA is TGTGCCAGTAGTATATTATTGAGTAAAAATGAGCAGTTCTTC. As protein: CASSILLSKNEQFF.

The chain recombines TRBV2 with TRBJ1-3, with 8 bases that match TRBD1. Germline lookup yields CDR1 SNHLY and CDR2 FYNNEI. The CDR3 totals 13 residues. Trimming removed 5 bases from V and 8 bases from J; junction bases left unmatched: 5. The CDR3 is CASSRQGRDTIYF. CDR3 nucleotide sequence: TGTGCCAGCAGTCGACAGGGGAGGGACACCATATATTTT.

This chain connects TRBV2 to TRBJ2-1; D remains unclear. CDR3 length: 15 residues. Deletions cut 2 bases from V and 1 base from J, with 9 bases between. Germline CDR1 SNHLY, CDR2 FYNNEI. DNA of the CDR3: TGTGCCAGCAGTGAAAACAGCTTATCCTACAATGAGCAGTTCTTC. It codes for CASSENSLSYNEQFF. Looking up the rest from reference TRBV2 and TRBJ2-1 gives the full variable domain: EPEVTQTPSHQVTQMGQEVILRCVPISNHLYFYWYRQILGQKVEFLVSFYNNEISEKSEIFDDQFSVERPDGSNFTLKIRSTKLEDSAMYFCASSENSLSYNEQFFGPGTRLTVL.

This chain links TRBV2 with TRBJ1-5, with 10 nucleotides matching TRBD1. This CDR3 region has 16 residues. V lost 7 bases, J lost 0 bases, and 6 bases stayed unmatched. CDR1 and CDR2 (germline): SNHLY, FYNNEI. The DNA for the CDR3 is TGTGCCAGCACCTGGACAGGGGGTTTTAGCAATCAGCCCCAGCATTTT. This codes for CASTWTGGFSNQPQHF.

The CDR3 loop is CATSGHGGGGELFF. The DNA of the CDR3 is TGTGCCACCAGCGGGCATGGAGGAGGCGGGGAGCTGTTTTTT. The rearrangement joins TRBV15 to TRBJ2-2; a possible D gene is TRBD2 (5 bases). The CDR3 is made up of 14 amino acids. Trimming shortened V by 5 bases and J by 7 bases, and 14 bases separated the two germline ends. Germline V gives CDR1 LNHNV, CDR2 YYDKDF (reference sequence).

The chain is built from TRBV6-1 and TRBJ2-5; TRBD1 is a possible D gene (6 bases). CDR3 length equals 17 residues. Germline V gene sequence: CDR1 MNHNS, CDR2 SASEGT. Trimming stripped 3 bases from V and 0 bases from J, with 17 bases between. The CDR3 is CASSEMTGTQYQETQYF. The CDR3 DNA sequence: TGTGCCAGCAGTGAGATGACCGGGACACAATACCAAGAGACCCAGTACTTC.